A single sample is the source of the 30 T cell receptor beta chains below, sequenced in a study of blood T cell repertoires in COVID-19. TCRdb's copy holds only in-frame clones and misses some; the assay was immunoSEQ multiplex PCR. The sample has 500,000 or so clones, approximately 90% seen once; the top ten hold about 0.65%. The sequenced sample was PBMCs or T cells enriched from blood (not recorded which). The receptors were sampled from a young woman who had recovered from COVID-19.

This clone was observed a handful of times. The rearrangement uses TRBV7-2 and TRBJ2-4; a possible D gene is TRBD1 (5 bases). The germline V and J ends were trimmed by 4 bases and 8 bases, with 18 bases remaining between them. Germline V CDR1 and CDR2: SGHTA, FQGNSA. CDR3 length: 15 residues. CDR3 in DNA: TGTGCCAGCAGCTCCCAGTCCAGGGATATCGACATTCAGTACTTC. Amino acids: CASSSQSRDIDIQYF. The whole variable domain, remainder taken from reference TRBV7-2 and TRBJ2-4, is GAGVSQSPSNKVTEKGKDVELRCDPISGHTALYWYRQSLGQGLEFLIYFQGNSAPDKSGLPSDRFSAERTGGSVSTLTIQRTQQEDSAVYLCASSSQSRDIDIQYFGAGTRLSVL.

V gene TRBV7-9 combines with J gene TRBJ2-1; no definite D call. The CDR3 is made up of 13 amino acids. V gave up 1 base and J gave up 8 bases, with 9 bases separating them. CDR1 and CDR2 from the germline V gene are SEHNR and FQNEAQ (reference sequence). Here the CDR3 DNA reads TGTGCCAGCAGCTTAGATCAAGGAGATGAGCAGTTCTTC. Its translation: CASSLDQGDEQFF.

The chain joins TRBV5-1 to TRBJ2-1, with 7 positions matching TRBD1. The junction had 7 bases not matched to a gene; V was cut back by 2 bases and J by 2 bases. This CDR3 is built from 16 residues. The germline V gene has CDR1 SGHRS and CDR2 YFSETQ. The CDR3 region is CASSFDREYTYNEQFF. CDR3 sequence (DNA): TGCGCCAGCAGCTTCGACAGGGAATACACCTACAATGAGCAGTTCTTC.

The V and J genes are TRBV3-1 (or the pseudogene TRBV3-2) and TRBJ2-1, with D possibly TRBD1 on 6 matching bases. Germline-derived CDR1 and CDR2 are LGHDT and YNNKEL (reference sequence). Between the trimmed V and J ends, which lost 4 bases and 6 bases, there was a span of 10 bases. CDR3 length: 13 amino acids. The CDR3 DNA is TGTGCCAGCAGCCCCCAGGGGCTCAATGAGCAGTTCTTC. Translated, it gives CASSPQGLNEQFF.

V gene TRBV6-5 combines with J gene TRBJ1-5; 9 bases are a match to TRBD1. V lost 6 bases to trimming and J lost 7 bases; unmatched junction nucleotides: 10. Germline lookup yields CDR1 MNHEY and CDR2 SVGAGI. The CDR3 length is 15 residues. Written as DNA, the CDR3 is TGTGCCAGCAGGAGATGGACAGGGGAGGACCAGCCCCAGCATTTT. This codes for CASRRWTGEDQPQHF.

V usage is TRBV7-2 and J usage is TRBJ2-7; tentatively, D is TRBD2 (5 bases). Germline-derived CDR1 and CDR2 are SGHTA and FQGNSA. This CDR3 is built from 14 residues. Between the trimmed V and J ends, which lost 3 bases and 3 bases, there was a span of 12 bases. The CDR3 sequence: CASSLDSVNYEQYF. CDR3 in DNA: TGTGCCAGCAGCTTGGACTCGGTCAACTACGAGCAGTACTTC.

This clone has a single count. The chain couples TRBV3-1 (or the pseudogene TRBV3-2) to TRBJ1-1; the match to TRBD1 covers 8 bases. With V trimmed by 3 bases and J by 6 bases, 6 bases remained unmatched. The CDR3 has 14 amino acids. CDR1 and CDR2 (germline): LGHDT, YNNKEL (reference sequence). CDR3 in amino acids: CASSHSPGGAEAFF. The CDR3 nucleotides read TGTGCCAGCAGCCATTCTCCAGGGGGCGCTGAAGCTTTCTTT.

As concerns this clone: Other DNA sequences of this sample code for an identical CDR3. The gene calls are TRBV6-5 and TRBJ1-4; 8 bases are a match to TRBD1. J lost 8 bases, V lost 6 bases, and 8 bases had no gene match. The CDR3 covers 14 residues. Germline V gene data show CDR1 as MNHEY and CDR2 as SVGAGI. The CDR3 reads CASSLTGEGEKLFF. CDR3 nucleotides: TGTGCCAGCAGCCTGACAGGGGAAGGGGAAAAACTGTTTTTT.

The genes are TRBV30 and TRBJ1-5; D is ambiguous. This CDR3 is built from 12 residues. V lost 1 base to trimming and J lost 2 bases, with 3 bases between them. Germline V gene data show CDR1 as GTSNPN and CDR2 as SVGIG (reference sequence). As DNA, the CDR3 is TGTGCCTGGAGTGGAGGCAATCAGCCCCAGCATTTT. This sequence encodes CAWSGGNQPQHF. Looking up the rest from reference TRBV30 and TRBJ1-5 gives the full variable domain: SQTIHQWPATLVQPVGSPLSLECTVEGTSNPNLYWYRQAAGRGLQLLFYSVGIGQISSEVPQNLSASRPQDRQFILSSKKLLLSDSGFYLCAWSGGNQPQHFGDGTRLSIL.

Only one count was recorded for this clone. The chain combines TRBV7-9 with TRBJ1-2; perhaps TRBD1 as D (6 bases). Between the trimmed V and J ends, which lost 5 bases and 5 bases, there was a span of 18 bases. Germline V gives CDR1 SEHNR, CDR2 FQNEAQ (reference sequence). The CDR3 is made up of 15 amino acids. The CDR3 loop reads CASSPPGELGYGYTF. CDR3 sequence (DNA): TGTGCCAGCAGCCCTCCAGGGGAGTTAGGGTATGGCTACACCTTC.

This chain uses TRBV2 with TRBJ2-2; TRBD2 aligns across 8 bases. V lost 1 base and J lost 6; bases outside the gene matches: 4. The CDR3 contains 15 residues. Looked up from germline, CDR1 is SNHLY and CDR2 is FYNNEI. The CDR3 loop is CASSEGRLASGELFF. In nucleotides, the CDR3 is TGTGCCAGCAGTGAAGGTAGACTAGCGTCCGGGGAGCTGTTTTTT.

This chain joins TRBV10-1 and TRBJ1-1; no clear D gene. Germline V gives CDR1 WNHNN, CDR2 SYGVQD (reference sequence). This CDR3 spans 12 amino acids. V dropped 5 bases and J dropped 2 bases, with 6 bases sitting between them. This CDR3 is CASSTTNTEAFF. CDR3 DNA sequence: TGCGCCAGCAGTACGACAAACACTGAAGCTTTCTTT.

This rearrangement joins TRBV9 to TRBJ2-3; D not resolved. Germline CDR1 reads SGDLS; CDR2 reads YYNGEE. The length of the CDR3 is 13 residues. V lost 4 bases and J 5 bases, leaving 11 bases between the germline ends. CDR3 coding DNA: TGTGCCAGCAGCCCCCGACTGAGAGATACGCAGTATTTT. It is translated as CASSPRLRDTQYF. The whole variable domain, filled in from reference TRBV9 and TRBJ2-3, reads DSGVTQTPKHLITATGQRVTLRCSPRSGDLSVYWYQQSLDQGLQFLIQYYNGEERAKGNILERFSAQQFPDLHSELNLSSLELGDSALYFCASSPRLRDTQYFGPGTRLTVL.

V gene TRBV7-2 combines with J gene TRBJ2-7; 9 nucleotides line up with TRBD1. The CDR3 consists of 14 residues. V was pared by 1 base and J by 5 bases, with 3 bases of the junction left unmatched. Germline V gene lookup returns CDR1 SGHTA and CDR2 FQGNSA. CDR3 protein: CASSLEGDRDEQYF. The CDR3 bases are TGTGCCAGCAGCTTAGAGGGGGACAGGGACGAGCAGTACTTC.

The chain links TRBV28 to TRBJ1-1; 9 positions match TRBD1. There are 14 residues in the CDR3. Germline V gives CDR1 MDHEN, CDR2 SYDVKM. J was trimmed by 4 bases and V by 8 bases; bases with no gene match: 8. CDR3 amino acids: CASGSQGAGTEAFF. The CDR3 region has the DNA TGTGCCAGCGGATCACAGGGGGCGGGCACTGAAGCTTTCTTT.

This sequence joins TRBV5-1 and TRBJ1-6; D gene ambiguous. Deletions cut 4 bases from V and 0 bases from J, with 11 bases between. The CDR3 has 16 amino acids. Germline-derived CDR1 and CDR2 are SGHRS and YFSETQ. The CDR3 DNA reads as TGCGCCAGCAGCCATGGCCCCAGCTCCTATAATTCACCCCTCCACTTT. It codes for CASSHGPSSYNSPLHF. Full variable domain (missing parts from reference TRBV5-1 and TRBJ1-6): KAGVTQTPRYLIKTRGQQVTLSCSPISGHRSVSWYQQTPGQGLQFLFEYFSETQRNKGNFPGRFSGRQFSNSRSEMNVSTLELGDSALYLCASSHGPSSYNSPLHFGNGTRLTVT.

This chain's CDR3 is CAWSPPAGATDTQYF. DNA for the CDR3: TGTGCCTGGAGTCCCCCGGCGGGGGCCACAGATACGCAGTATTTT. The rearrangement joins TRBV30 to TRBJ2-3; D possibly corresponds to TRBD2 (7 bases). Germline CDR1 reads GTSNPN; CDR2 reads SVGIG (reference sequence). V gave up 2 bases and J gave up 2 bases, with 14 bases separating them. This CDR3 region has 15 residues.

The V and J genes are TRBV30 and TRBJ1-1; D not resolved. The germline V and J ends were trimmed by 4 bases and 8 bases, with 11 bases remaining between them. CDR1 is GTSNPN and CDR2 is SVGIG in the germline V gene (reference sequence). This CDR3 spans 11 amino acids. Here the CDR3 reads CAWTGGSEAFF. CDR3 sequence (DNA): TGTGCCTGGACCGGAGGGTCCGAAGCTTTCTTT.

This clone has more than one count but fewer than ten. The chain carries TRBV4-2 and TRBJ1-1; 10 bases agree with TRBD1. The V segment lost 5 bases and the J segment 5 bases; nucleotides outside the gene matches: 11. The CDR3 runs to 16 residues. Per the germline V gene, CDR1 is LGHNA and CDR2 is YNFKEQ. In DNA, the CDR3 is TGTGCCAGCAGCTCCCGGGCCCGACAGGGGGCAACTGAAGCTTTCTTT. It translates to CASSSRARQGATEAFF.

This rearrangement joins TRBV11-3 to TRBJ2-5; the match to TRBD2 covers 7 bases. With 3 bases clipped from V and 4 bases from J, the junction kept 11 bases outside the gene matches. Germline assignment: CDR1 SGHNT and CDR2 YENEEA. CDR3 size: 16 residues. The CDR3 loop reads CASSFGRAGEGETQYF. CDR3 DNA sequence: TGTGCCAGCAGCTTCGGTCGCGCGGGGGAGGGAGAGACCCAGTACTTC.

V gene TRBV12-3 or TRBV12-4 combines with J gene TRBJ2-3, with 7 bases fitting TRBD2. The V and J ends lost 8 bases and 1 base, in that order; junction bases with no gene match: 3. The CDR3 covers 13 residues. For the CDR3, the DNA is TGTGCCAGCCTAAGCGGGGGCACAGATACGCAGTATTTT. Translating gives CASLSGGTDTQYF.

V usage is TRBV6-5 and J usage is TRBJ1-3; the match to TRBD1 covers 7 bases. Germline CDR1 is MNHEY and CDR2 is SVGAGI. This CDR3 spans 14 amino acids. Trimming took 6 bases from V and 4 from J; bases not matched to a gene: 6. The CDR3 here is CASSLTGVGNTIYF. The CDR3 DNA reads TGTGCCAGCAGCCTAACAGGGGTCGGAAACACCATATATTTT.

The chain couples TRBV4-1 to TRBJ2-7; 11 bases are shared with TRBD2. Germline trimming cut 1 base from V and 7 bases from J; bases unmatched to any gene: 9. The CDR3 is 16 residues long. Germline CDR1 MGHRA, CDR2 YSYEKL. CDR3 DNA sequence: TGCGCCAGCAGCCAAGCAGTACTAGCGGGGGCGGGGGAGCAGTACTTC. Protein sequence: CASSQAVLAGAGEQYF.

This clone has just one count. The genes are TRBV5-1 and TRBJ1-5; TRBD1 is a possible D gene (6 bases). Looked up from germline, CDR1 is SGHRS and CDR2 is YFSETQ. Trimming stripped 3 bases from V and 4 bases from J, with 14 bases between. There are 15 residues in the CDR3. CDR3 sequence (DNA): TGCGCCAGCAGCTCGTCAGGGGAGAGGAATCAGCCCCAGCATTTT. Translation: CASSSSGERNQPQHF.

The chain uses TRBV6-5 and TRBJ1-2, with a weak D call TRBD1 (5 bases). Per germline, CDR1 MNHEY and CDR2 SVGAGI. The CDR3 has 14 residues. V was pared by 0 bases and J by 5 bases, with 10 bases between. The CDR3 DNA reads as TGTGCCAGCAGTTACTCGGCAGGGAGGTATGGCTACACCTTC. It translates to CASSYSAGRYGYTF.

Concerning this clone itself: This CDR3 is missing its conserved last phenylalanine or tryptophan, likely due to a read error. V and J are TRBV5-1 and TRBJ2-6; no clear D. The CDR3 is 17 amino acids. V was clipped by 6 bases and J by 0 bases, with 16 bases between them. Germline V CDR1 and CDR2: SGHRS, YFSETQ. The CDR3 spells CASTPPGRNSGANVLTS. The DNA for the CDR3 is TGCGCCAGCACGCCCCCGGGCAGGAACTCTGGGGCCAACGTCCTGACTTCC.

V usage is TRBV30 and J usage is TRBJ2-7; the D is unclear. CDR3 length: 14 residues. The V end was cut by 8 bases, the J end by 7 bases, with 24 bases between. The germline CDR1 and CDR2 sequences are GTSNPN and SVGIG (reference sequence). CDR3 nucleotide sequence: TGTGCCGCTGAGTTAGGAGTTCCACTGAAGGAGCAGTACTTC. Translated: CAAELGVPLKEQYF.

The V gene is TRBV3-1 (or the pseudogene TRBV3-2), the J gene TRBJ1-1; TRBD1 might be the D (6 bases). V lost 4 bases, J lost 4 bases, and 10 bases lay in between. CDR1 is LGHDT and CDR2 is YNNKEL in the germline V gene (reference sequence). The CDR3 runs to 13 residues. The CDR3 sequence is CASSLGGGTEAFF. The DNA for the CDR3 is TGTGCCAGCAGCCTGGGAGGGGGCACTGAAGCTTTCTTT.

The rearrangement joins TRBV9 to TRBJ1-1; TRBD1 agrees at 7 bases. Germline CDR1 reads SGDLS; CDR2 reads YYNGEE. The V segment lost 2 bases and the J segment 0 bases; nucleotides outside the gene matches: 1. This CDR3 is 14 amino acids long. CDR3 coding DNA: TGTGCCAGCAGCGTGACAGGGCTGAACACTGAAGCTTTCTTT. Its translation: CASSVTGLNTEAFF.

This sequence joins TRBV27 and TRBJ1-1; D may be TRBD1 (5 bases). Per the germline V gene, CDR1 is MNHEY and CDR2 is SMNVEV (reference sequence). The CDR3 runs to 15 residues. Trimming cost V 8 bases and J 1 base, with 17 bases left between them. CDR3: CASLYQRDSNTEAFF. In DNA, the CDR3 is TGTGCCAGCCTATATCAGAGGGACTCGAACACTGAAGCTTTCTTT.